In this sample, the clone carrying this T cell receptor beta chain turned up many times. Diagnosis of hyperthyroidism was new in patients aged 18 to 65, and its duration was under 2 months. The study based diagnoses on clinical symptoms, serum thyroxine and TRAb, thyroid ultrasound and orbital computed tomography. This specimen belongs to a study of T cells in Graves' hyperthyroidism and ophthalmopathy. Study information: Pretreatment peripheral blood was obtained at initial diagnosis.

What was amplified from RNA transcripts were TCR beta CDR3 regions. TCR CDR3 regions were first amplified by RT-PCR with HTBI primers. TCRdb re-derived calls from the multiplex PCR reads in MiXCR, one entry per CDR3 protein. The sample lists over 200,000 distinct CDR3 sequences; 15% to 20% were seen once. The germline gives CDR1 LGHDT, CDR2 YNNKEL (reference sequence). The ends were cut back, 2 bases at V and 2 bases at J, with 11 bases in the middle. This CDR3 is built from 15 residues. Sequencing input: blood. The V and J genes are TRBV3-1 and TRBJ2-3, with D maybe TRBD2 (6 bases). The receptor's source is a man aged 35 to 55 with Graves' hyperthyroidism. The CDR3 DNA is TGTGCCAGCAGCCAACAACTAGCCGACACAGATACGCAGTATTTT. Amino acid sequence: CASSQQLADTDTQYF.